The present T cell receptor beta chain was sequenced within a study of CD8 T cells in Susac syndrome. Random hexamers were used to reverse transcribe the RNA input (about 0.45 to 1 ug). A single record per CDR3 protein comes from TCRdb applying MiXCR to the immunoSEQ multiplex PCR reads. This repertoire shows about 130,000 distinct CDR3 sequences, roughly 80% found once; its top ten account for 0.45% to 0.65%. CDR3 length: 17 residues. J lost 0 bases, V lost 2 bases, and 5 bases had no gene match. CDR1 is LGHDT and CDR2 is YNNKEL in the germline V gene (reference sequence). The V and J genes are TRBV3-1 and TRBJ2-1; 9 bases match TRBD2. This clonotype was obtained from a human donor with multiple sclerosis. Material for sequencing was CD8+ T cells from PBMCs. The CDR3 coding sequence is TGTGCCAGCAGCCAAAGACTAGCGGTAGACTCCTACAATGAGCAGTTCTTC. Its protein product is CASSQRLAVDSYNEQFF.